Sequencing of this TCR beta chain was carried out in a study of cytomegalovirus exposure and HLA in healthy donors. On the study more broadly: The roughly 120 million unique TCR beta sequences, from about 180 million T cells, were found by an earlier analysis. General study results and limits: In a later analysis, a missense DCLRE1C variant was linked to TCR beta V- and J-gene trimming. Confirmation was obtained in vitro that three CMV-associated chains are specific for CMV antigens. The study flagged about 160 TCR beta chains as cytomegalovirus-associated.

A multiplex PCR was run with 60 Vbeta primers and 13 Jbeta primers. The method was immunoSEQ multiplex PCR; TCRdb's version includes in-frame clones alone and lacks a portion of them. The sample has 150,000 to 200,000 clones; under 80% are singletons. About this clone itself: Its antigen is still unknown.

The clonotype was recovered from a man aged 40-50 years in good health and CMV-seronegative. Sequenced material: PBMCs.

The CDR3 is CASSLLLADTQYF. The CDR3 DNA reads as TGTGCCAGCAGCTTACTCCTAGCAGATACGCAGTATTTT. The chain is built from TRBV7-2 and TRBJ2-3; no firm D call. CDR1 and CDR2 (germline): SGHTA, FQGNSA. The CDR3 spans 13 residues. V lost 2 bases and J lost 4, with 7 bases in between. The full variable domain, its missing parts supplied by reference TRBV7-2 and TRBJ2-3, is GAGVSQSPSNKVTEKGKDVELRCDPISGHTALYWYRQSLGQGLEFLIYFQGNSAPDKSGLPSDRFSAERTGGSVSTLTIQRTQQEDSAVYLCASSLLLADTQYFGPGTRLTVL.